This passage covers 10 T cell receptor beta chains from one sample sequenced in a study of CD8 T cells in Susac syndrome (dated by TCRdb to between 2018 and 2020). Library preparation used the immunoSEQ multiplex PCR assay. RNA was extracted using the RNeasy kit, and roughly 0.5 to 1 microgram was reverse transcribed with random hexamers. Using fastp trimming at Q25 and MiXCR clonotype assembly, TCRdb reanalyzed the public sequencing data and kept in-frame beta chains. Under each unique CDR3 protein, matching rows form one entry showing the most common genes and DNA. The sample data list 300,000 or so distinct CDR3 sequences, and around 90% of these were observed just once. The ten biggest clones cover about 0.07% of the sample. The specimen sequenced was CD4+ T cells from PBMCs. The receptors were sampled from a human donor with multiple sclerosis.

This clonotype has just one count. J is TRBJ1-3 and V is TRBV19; D unclear. Germline CDR1 reads LNHDA; CDR2 reads SQIVND (reference sequence). The V end lost 2 bases, the J end lost 4 bases, and 6 bases lay between the germline ends. The CDR3 contains 13 residues. The CDR3 DNA sequence: TGTGCCAGTAGTATACGTGAGGGAAACACCATATATTTT. Encoded protein: CASSIREGNTIYF. Together with reference TRBV19 and TRBJ1-3, the CDR3 gives the full variable domain: DGGITQSPKYLFRKEGQNVTLSCEQNLNHDAMYWYRQDPGQGLRLIYYSQIVNDFQKGDIAEGYSVSREKKESFPLTVTSAQKNPTAFYLCASSIREGNTIYFGEGSWLTVV.

CDR3 in amino acids: CAISEWTGAYAPFF. The CDR3 coding sequence is TGTGCCATCAGTGAGTGGACAGGGGCCTATGCCCCTTTCTTT. The chain uses TRBV10-3 and TRBJ1-1; 9 bases agree with TRBD1. Germline V gene lookup returns CDR1 ENHRY and CDR2 SYGVKD. This CDR3 is built from 14 residues. V trimming: 1 base; J trimming: 12 bases; junction bases outside the gene matches: 9.

This chain uses TRBV20-1 with TRBJ2-7, with D possibly matching TRBD2 (7 bases). CDR1 is DFQATT and CDR2 is SNEGSKA in the germline V gene (reference sequence). CDR3 length: 15 residues. V lost 5 bases and J 3 bases, leaving 20 bases between the germline ends. This CDR3 is CSAGAGSGTNYEQYF. The CDR3 DNA follows: TGCAGTGCTGGAGCTGGCAGCGGGACAAACTACGAGCAGTACTTC.

This clonotype was found a few times. V and J are TRBV6-1 and TRBJ2-1; a weak D match, TRBD2 (5 bases). Germline values: CDR1 MNHNS, CDR2 SASEGT. The germline V and J ends were trimmed by 7 bases and 6 bases, with 22 bases remaining between them. This CDR3 is 16 amino acids long. This CDR3 is CASNPGLGEKSNEQFF. CDR3 nucleotide sequence: TGTGCCAGCAATCCCGGACTCGGCGAAAAATCCAATGAGCAGTTCTTC.

This rearrangement joins TRBV20-1 to TRBJ2-7, with D tentatively TRBD1 or TRBD2 (5 bases each). CDR3 length equals 12 residues. Trimming took 4 bases from V and 2 from J, leaving 9 bases between them. CDR1 is DFQATT and CDR2 is SNEGSKA in the germline V gene (reference sequence). The CDR3 protein is CSATGTTYEQYF. The CDR3 DNA is TGCAGTGCTACTGGGACGACCTACGAGCAGTACTTC.

This sequence joins TRBV5-1 and TRBJ1-1; no definite D call. The CDR3 consists of 13 residues. V was cut by 0 bases and J by 3 bases, with 6 bases left in between. Germline V gene sequence: CDR1 SGHRS, CDR2 YFSETQ. CDR3 amino acids: CASSLDPDTEAFF. CDR3 nucleotide sequence: TGCGCCAGCAGCTTGGATCCGGACACTGAAGCTTTCTTT.

J is TRBJ1-5 and V is TRBV6-1; D not certain. V was cut by 5 bases and J by 9 bases, with 26 bases left in between. CDR3 length equals 17 residues. Germline-derived CDR1 and CDR2 are MNHNS and SASEGT. The DNA of the CDR3 is TGTGCCAGCAGTACCGCCCTTGACGGATTACAATCGGGGCCCCAGCATTTT. This translates into CASSTALDGLQSGPQHF.

The chain uses TRBV28 and TRBJ1-2; D gene ambiguous. Trimming shortened V by 8 bases and J by 1 base, and 5 bases separated the two germline ends. Germline V CDR1 and CDR2: MDHEN, SYDVKM. The length of the CDR3 is 11 residues. The CDR3 nucleotides read TGTGCCAGCGGAGTTAACTATGGCTACACCTTC. Translated: CASGVNYGYTF.

The V call is TRBV19, the J call TRBJ2-1; 13 positions match TRBD2. V lost 2 bases to trimming and J lost 3 bases; unmatched junction nucleotides: 1. CDR3 length equals 16 residues. Germline V gene sequence: CDR1 LNHDA, CDR2 SQIVND (reference sequence). The CDR3 nucleotides are TGTGCCAGTAGTATAAGACTAGCGGGAGGCTACAATGAGCAGTTCTTC. Translating gives CASSIRLAGGYNEQFF.

This clonotype appeared a few times. This sequence joins TRBV9 and TRBJ2-3; D gene uncertain. This CDR3 spans 14 amino acids. The germline V gene has CDR1 SGDLS and CDR2 YYNGEE. Between the trimmed V and J ends, which lost 0 bases and 3 bases, there was a span of 8 bases. The CDR3 DNA sequence: TGTGCCAGCAGCGTAGGGCTCTTAACAGATACGCAGTATTTT. Translation: CASSVGLLTDTQYF.